This paragraph covers one T cell receptor beta chain sequence. The V gene's germline CDR1 is LGHNA and CDR2 YSLEER. CDR3 length equals 14 residues. With 4 bases removed from V and 4 bases from J, the gap between germline ends came to 14 bases. These data originate in a study of blood T cell repertoires in COVID-19. Study-wide context: In each case, the material was cDNA or gDNA derived from T cells, B-cell-depleted T cells, or PBMCs.

Some clones are missing from TCRdb's copy, which holds only in-frame ones; the method was immunoSEQ multiplex PCR. The table records roughly 250,000 clones, approximately 84% of them present only once. The sample comprised peripheral blood. The rearrangement uses TRBV4-3 and TRBJ2-7, with D tentatively TRBD1 (5 bases). The TCR sequence derives from a man aged 45-60 years with active or convalescent COVID-19. Written as DNA, the CDR3 is TGCGCCAGCAGCCGGGGCCCCGGTTGGTACGAGCAGTACTTC. Its protein is CASSRGPGWYEQYF.